This T cell receptor (beta chain) was obtained from a study of blood T cell repertoires in COVID-19. Looking at the study overall: The United States, Italy and Spain were the sources of the acute and convalescent COVID-19 samples.

CDR1 MNHEY and CDR2 SMNVEV come from the germline V gene (reference sequence). The length of the CDR3 is 14 residues. V lost 1 base, J lost 6 bases, and 9 bases lay in between. Clones were read by immunoSEQ multiplex PCR, and TCRdb kept only the in-frame ones, dropping some. This table holds a few hundred thousand clones, about 91% found once. This rearrangement joins TRBV27 to TRBJ2-2; perhaps TRBD1 as D (5 bases). Sequenced input: PBMCs or T cells enriched from blood (not recorded which). The sequence came from a woman aged 40 to 49 with acute COVID-19. CDR3 bases: TGTGCCAGCAGTTTATATAGGGGTTCCGGGGAGCTGTTTTTT. Translation gives CASSLYRGSGELFF.